These 31 T cell receptor beta chains share one sample of origin, sequenced in a study of CD8+ T cells in alopecia areata. cDNA prepared by RNA extraction and subsequent reverse transcription served as the template for sequencing. Assay used: immunoSEQ multiplex PCR; TCRdb lists only in-frame clones, some missing. The data hold 140,000 to 150,000 clones, with about 51% observed a single time. The sequences come from CD4+ T cells sorted from blood, collected at week 0. The receptors shown here come from a human donor with alopecia areata.

This clone was found once. The V gene is TRBV10-2, the J gene TRBJ2-4, with TRBD2 matching 9 bases. The CDR3 sequence is 17 residues long. With 3 bases clipped from V and 0 bases from J, the junction kept 6 bases outside the gene matches. Germline CDR1 WSHSY, CDR2 SAAADI. The CDR3: CASSELAGPLAKNIQYF. DNA for the CDR3: TGCGCCAGCAGTGAACTAGCGGGCCCTCTAGCCAAAAACATTCAGTACTTC.

The chain carries TRBV7-3 and TRBJ2-2; no reliable D call. Germline CDR1 reads SGHTA; CDR2 reads FQGTGA. The V gene lost 0 bases and the J gene lost 8 bases, with 16 bases spanning the gap. The CDR3 covers 16 residues. In DNA form, the CDR3 reads TGTGCCAGCAGCTTAACGGTTAGCCCACGCGCAGGGGAGCTGTTTTTT. Protein: CASSLTVSPRAGELFF.

The genes are TRBV29-1 and TRBJ1-5; a weak D match, TRBD1 (6 bases). The CDR3 contains 13 residues. Trimming shortened V by 6 bases and J by 2 bases, and 11 bases separated the two germline ends. Germline V gene data show CDR1 as SQVTM and CDR2 as ANQGSEA. The CDR3 sequence is CSVGQSRNQPQHF. CDR3 DNA: TGCAGCGTCGGACAGAGTCGCAATCAGCCCCAGCATTTT.

The rearrangement links TRBV2 to TRBJ2-2, with D tentatively TRBD2 (5 bases). This CDR3 region has 14 residues. Between the trimmed V and J ends, which lost 6 bases and 4 bases, there was a span of 12 bases. Looked up from germline, CDR1 is SNHLY and CDR2 is FYNNEI. CDR3 sequence: CASRKGEGTGELFF. In nucleotides, the CDR3 is TGTGCCAGCAGGAAGGGAGAGGGCACCGGGGAGCTGTTTTTT. Full variable domain (outside the CDR3, taken from reference TRBV2 and TRBJ2-2): EPEVTQTPSHQVTQMGQEVILRCVPISNHLYFYWYRQILGQKVEFLVSFYNNEISEKSEIFDDQFSVERPDGSNFTLKIRSTKLEDSAMYFCASRKGEGTGELFFGEGSRLTVL.

As regards this clone: Compared with germline, one end of the junction differs, possibly owing to a read error. The genes are TRBV7-7 and TRBJ1-3, with 8 bases lining up with TRBD1. Germline CDR1 reads SSHAT; CDR2 reads FNYEAQ (reference sequence). CDR3 length equals 15 residues. This CDR3 is CASSSGQGAGNTIYF. The CDR3 DNA is TGTGCTAGCAGCTCCGGACAGGGTGCTGGAAACACCATATATTTT.

This clone was counted between two and nine times. The V gene is TRBV7-2, the J gene TRBJ2-1; unclear D gene. Germline V lookup: CDR1 SGHTA, CDR2 FQGNSA. The V gene lost 3 bases and the J gene lost 8 bases, with 8 bases spanning the gap. This CDR3 has 12 amino acids. The CDR3 sequence: CASSLLGDEQFF. The CDR3, as DNA: TGTGCCAGCAGCTTGCTAGGCGATGAGCAGTTCTTC.

This clone was observed a few times. This chain joins TRBV29-1 and TRBJ2-3; TRBD1 agrees at 7 bases. The CDR3 loop spans 14 amino acids. V shed 6 bases and J 0 bases; nucleotides not matched to a gene: 6. Germline V gives CDR1 SQVTM, CDR2 ANQGSEA. As DNA, the CDR3 is TGCAGCGTGGGACAGCAGTCTAGCACAGATACGCAGTATTTT. It translates to CSVGQQSSTDTQYF.

The V call is TRBV9, the J call TRBJ2-7; TRBD1 might be the D (5 bases). The V end was cut by 0 bases, the J end by 0 bases, with 13 bases between. Per the germline V gene, CDR1 is SGDLS and CDR2 is YYNGEE. This CDR3 region has 16 residues. This CDR3 reads CASSVGGAPSSYEQYF. The CDR3 nucleotides are TGTGCCAGCAGCGTAGGTGGGGCGCCAAGCTCCTACGAGCAGTACTTC.

The genes are TRBV25-1 and TRBJ1-2; unclear D gene. The length of the CDR3 is 13 residues. V lost 4 bases and J 8 bases, leaving 14 bases between the germline ends. Germline assignment: CDR1 MGHDK and CDR2 SYGVNS. The DNA for the CDR3 is TGTGCCAGCAGTGCTGAGGGAGTTGGAGGCTACACCTTC. Translating gives CASSAEGVGGYTF.

This clone was seen a handful of times. The chain recombines TRBV7-2 with TRBJ2-5; D ambiguous. Germline V gives CDR1 SGHTA, CDR2 FQGNSA. The CDR3 loop spans 14 amino acids. V dropped 8 bases and J dropped 0 bases, with 13 bases sitting between them. The chain's CDR3 is CASRPLVYQETQYF. The CDR3 DNA follows: TGTGCCAGCCGCCCCTTGGTGTACCAAGAGACCCAGTACTTC.

This chain links TRBV30 with TRBJ1-1, with a tentative D call TRBD1 (5 bases). Trimming shortened V by 4 bases and J by 2 bases, and 14 bases separated the two germline ends. CDR1 GTSNPN and CDR2 SVGIG come from the germline V gene (reference sequence). The CDR3 contains 14 residues. The CDR3 sequence: CAWTTGGKNTEAFF. In DNA, the CDR3 is TGTGCCTGGACCACCGGGGGTAAAAACACTGAAGCTTTCTTT.

A few counts support this clone. The chain uses TRBV7-3 and TRBJ2-7; D may match TRBD1 or TRBD2 (5 bases each). V was clipped by 5 bases and J by 1 base, with 9 bases between them. CDR3 length: 13 amino acids. Germline V gene sequence: CDR1 SGHTA, CDR2 FQGTGA. This chain's CDR3 is CASSRDRSYEQYF. The CDR3 DNA reads TGTGCCAGCAGCCGGGACCGATCCTACGAGCAGTACTTC. Supplemented by reference TRBV7-3 and TRBJ2-7, the full variable domain reads GAGVSQTPSNKVTEKGKYVELRCDPISGHTALYWYRQSLGQGPEFLIYFQGTGAADDSGLPNDRFFAVRPEGSVSTLKIQRTERGDSAVYLCASSRDRSYEQYFGPGTRLTVT.

The V and J genes are TRBV30 and TRBJ2-7; D is possibly TRBD2 (5 bases). The ends were cut back, 4 bases at V and 3 bases at J, with 10 bases in the middle. CDR1 is GTSNPN, CDR2 SVGIG, per germline (reference sequence). The CDR3 runs 12 residues. CDR3 in amino acids: CAWKRALYEQYF. The CDR3 nucleotides are TGTGCCTGGAAGAGGGCCCTCTACGAGCAGTACTTC.

J is TRBJ2-7 and V is TRBV15; D might be TRBD2 (6 bases). V lost 3 bases to trimming and J lost 4 bases, with 13 bases between them. The V gene's germline CDR1 is LNHNV and CDR2 YYDKDF (reference sequence). The length of the CDR3 is 14 residues. CDR3 DNA sequence: TGTGCCACCAGCAGTGTTCGGAGGGATTACGAGCAGTACTTC. Translation gives CATSSVRRDYEQYF.

The CDR3 DNA follows: TGTGCCAGCAGCCCTCTGGGGATTGAGACCCAGTACTTC. It translates to CASSPLGIETQYF. The rearrangement links TRBV11-2 to TRBJ2-5; D remains unclear. V lost 5 bases, J lost 5 bases, and 12 bases lay in between. CDR3 length: 13 residues. Germline V lookup: CDR1 SGHAT, CDR2 FQNNGV. Full variable domain (rest looked up from reference TRBV11-2 and TRBJ2-5): EAGVAQSPRYKIIEKRQSVAFWCNPISGHATLYWYQQILGQGPKLLIQFQNNGVVDDSQLPKDRFSAERLKGVDSTLKIQPAKLEDSAVYLCASSPLGIETQYFGPGTRLLVL.

This clone has at least ten counts. The gene calls are TRBV6-6 and TRBJ1-1, with 7 nucleotides matching TRBD1. The V gene end was trimmed by 11 bases and the J gene end by 0 bases; junction bases not matched to a gene: 9. In germline, CDR1 is MNHNY, CDR2 SVGAGI (reference sequence). This CDR3 has 14 amino acids. The CDR3 nucleotides are TGTGCCGTCTATCGCGGGACAGTGAACACTGAAGCTTTCTTT. Translated, it gives CAVYRGTVNTEAFF.

J is TRBJ2-7 and V is TRBV28; no firm D call. Trimming left V 6 bases short and J 7 bases short, with 10 bases between. Germline CDR1 is MDHEN and CDR2 is SYDVKM. The CDR3 loop spans 11 amino acids. CDR3 bases: TGTGCCAGCAGCCTCCGGACGGAGCAGTACTTC. This codes for CASSLRTEQYF. Full variable domain (remainder filled in from reference TRBV28 and TRBJ2-7): DVKVTQSSRYLVKRTGEKVFLECVQDMDHENMFWYRQDPGLGLRLIYFSYDVKMKEKGDIPEGYSVSREKKERFSLILESASTNQTSMYLCASSLRTEQYFGPGTRLTVT.

CDR3 residues: CAWSAHPGVGSTEAFF. The CDR3 region has the DNA TGTGCCTGGAGTGCCCATCCGGGGGTCGGGAGCACTGAAGCTTTCTTT. The chain links TRBV30 to TRBJ1-1; D might be TRBD1 (5 bases). Germline CDR1 reads GTSNPN; CDR2 reads SVGIG (reference sequence). The CDR3 sequence is 16 residues long. The germline V and J ends were trimmed by 1 base and 4 bases, with 19 bases remaining between them.

The chain recombines TRBV7-2 with TRBJ1-1, with unresolved D. In germline, CDR1 is SGHTA, CDR2 FQGNSA. This CDR3 contains 15 residues. The V gene lost 5 bases and the J gene lost 1 base, with 14 bases spanning the gap. This CDR3 reads CASSPRRSTNTEAFF. CDR3 bases: TGTGCCAGCAGCCCCCGTCGGTCGACGAACACTGAAGCTTTCTTT.

The chain couples TRBV28 to TRBJ2-7; perhaps TRBD1 as D (6 bases). V lost 1 base to trimming and J lost 0 bases, with 16 bases between them. Germline assignment: CDR1 MDHEN and CDR2 SYDVKM. The CDR3 runs to 17 residues. The CDR3 bases are TGTGCCAGCAGTTTATTTCTGGACAGCTCCTCCTCCTACGAGCAGTACTTC. Protein product: CASSLFLDSSSSYEQYF. The full variable domain, with the rest looked up from reference TRBV28 and TRBJ2-7, is DVKVTQSSRYLVKRTGEKVFLECVQDMDHENMFWYRQDPGLGLRLIYFSYDVKMKEKGDIPEGYSVSREKKERFSLILESASTNQTSMYLCASSLFLDSSSSYEQYFGPGTRLTVT.

V gene TRBV12-5 combines with J gene TRBJ2-5; D is unresolved. V was clipped by 1 base and J by 5 bases, with 2 bases between them. This CDR3 spans 11 amino acids. Germline CDR1 and CDR2: LGHNT and FRNRAP. CDR3 DNA sequence: TGTGCTAGTGGTTTGGGTGAGACCCAGTACTTC. It is translated as CASGLGETQYF.

A few counts support this clone. The rearrangement joins TRBV6-5 to TRBJ2-5, with D possibly being TRBD1 (6 bases). The germline V and J ends were trimmed by 8 bases and 5 bases, with 21 bases remaining between them. Germline lookup yields CDR1 MNHEY and CDR2 SVGAGI. The CDR3 is 15 amino acids. CDR3 nucleotides: TGTGCCAGCCAACAAACAGGGCAAAGTTCGGAGACCCAGTACTTC. Encoded protein: CASQQTGQSSETQYF.

The chain joins TRBV12-5 to TRBJ2-2; no definite D call. In germline, CDR1 is LGHNT, CDR2 FRNRAP. Trimming left V 1 base short and J 4 bases short, with 7 bases between. This CDR3 is built from 14 residues. CDR3 DNA sequence: TGTGCTAGTGGTTTGGGGGTTGGCACCGGGGAGCTGTTTTTT. It yields the protein CASGLGVGTGELFF. The full variable domain, its missing parts supplied by reference TRBV12-5 and TRBJ2-2, is DARVTQTPRHKVTEMGQEVTMRCQPILGHNTVFWYRQTMMQGLELLAYFRNRAPLDDSGMPKDRFSAEMPDATLATLKIQPSEPRDSAVYFCASGLGVGTGELFFGEGSRLTVL.

The chain is built from TRBV6-6 and TRBJ1-5; no firm D call. The CDR3 covers 15 residues. CDR1 is MNHNY and CDR2 is SVGAGI in the germline V gene (reference sequence). Trimming removed 2 bases from V and 1 base from J, with 9 bases in between. The CDR3 DNA sequence: TGTGCCAGCAGTTACCCGAGTGGGAGCAATCAGCCCCAGCATTTT. It translates to CASSYPSGSNQPQHF.

The chain employs TRBV28 and TRBJ1-1, with D unresolved. The CDR3 is made up of 11 amino acids. The ends were cut back, 8 bases at V and 1 base at J, with 5 bases in the middle. CDR1 and CDR2 (germline): MDHEN, SYDVKM. The CDR3 sequence: CASEENTEAFF. Written as DNA, the CDR3 is TGTGCCAGCGAGGAGAACACTGAAGCTTTCTTT.

The CDR3 is CASKRANTEAFF. The CDR3 DNA follows: TGTGCCAGCAAAAGGGCAAACACTGAAGCTTTCTTT. The chain has TRBV6-5 and TRBJ1-1, with D unresolved. CDR1 and CDR2 (germline): MNHEY, SVGAGI. CDR3 length: 12 amino acids. V lost 7 bases, J lost 2 bases, and 8 bases lay in between.

The rearrangement links TRBV30 to TRBJ1-2; tentative D call: TRBD1 (6 bases). Per germline, CDR1 GTSNPN and CDR2 SVGIG (reference sequence). This CDR3 region has 12 residues. Trimming pared 3 bases from V and 3 bases from J, leaving 8 bases between. Here the CDR3 DNA reads TGTGCCTGGAGCAGACAGGACTATGGCTACACCTTC. This gives the protein CAWSRQDYGYTF.

V is TRBV11-2 and J is TRBJ2-7, with a tentative D call TRBD1 (5 bases). CDR1 and CDR2 from the germline V gene are SGHAT and FQNNGV. The V gene lost 5 bases and the J gene lost 7 bases, with 21 bases spanning the gap. This CDR3 has 15 residues. This CDR3 is CASSPQAVRGGEQYF. The CDR3 coding sequence is TGTGCCAGCAGCCCCCAGGCTGTTAGGGGTGGGGAGCAGTACTTC.

This chain connects TRBV29-1 to TRBJ1-2; a possible D gene is TRBD1 (5 bases). CDR3 length: 12 residues. CDR1 and CDR2 (germline): SQVTM, ANQGSEA. V was trimmed by 5 bases and J by 3 bases, leaving 10 bases between them. This CDR3 reads CSVPTGDYGYTF. The CDR3 DNA follows: TGCAGCGTTCCGACGGGGGACTATGGCTACACCTTC.

About this clone itself: At the DNA level, this CDR3 is encoded by other sequences in the same sample as well. The CDR3 loop reads CSAPSGNQETQYF. CDR3 in DNA: TGCAGCGCTCCTAGCGGGAATCAAGAGACCCAGTACTTC. The chain combines TRBV29-1 with TRBJ2-5, with TRBD2 identical over 9 bases. The CDR3 consists of 13 residues. The V gene's germline CDR1 is SQVTM and CDR2 ANQGSEA. V lost 7 bases to trimming and J lost 2 bases; unmatched junction nucleotides: 5.

The gene calls are TRBV11-2 and TRBJ1-1; D not resolved. Germline V gives CDR1 SGHAT, CDR2 FQNNGV. V lost 5 bases and J lost 1, with 11 bases in between. This CDR3 contains 14 residues. CDR3 bases: TGTGCCAGCAGCCCTTGGACGGGGAACACTGAAGCTTTCTTT. Translated: CASSPWTGNTEAFF.